This TCR beta chain came from a study of OX40 agonist ivuxolimab in advanced cancers. Study details: Patients with prior anti-PD-1, anti-PD-L1 or anti-CTLA-4 therapy were eligible; about 40% had some. Findings and caveats of the study: Some nonresponders additionally presented with little normalized T-cell clonal expansion.

TCRdb's copy holds only in-frame clones and misses some; the assay was immunoSEQ multiplex PCR. The profile shows roughly 70,000 clones, 85% of them singletons. A word on this clone: The antigen is not known.

CDR1 SGHRS and CDR2 YFSETQ come from the germline V gene. The germline V and J ends were trimmed by 4 bases and 3 bases, with 15 bases remaining between them. The CDR3 is 15 residues long. This receptor was taken from an adult with an advanced solid tumor such as melanoma, head and neck, liver or kidney cancer. The chain combines TRBV5-1 with TRBJ2-3; tentatively, D is TRBD2 (6 bases). The sample was CD4+ or CD8+ T cells sorted from blood, taken in a trial of the OX40 agonist ivuxolimab. The CDR3 loop reads CASSPRSGLTDTQYF. The CDR3 DNA sequence: TGCGCCAGCAGCCCACGAAGCGGGCTTACAGATACGCAGTATTTT.